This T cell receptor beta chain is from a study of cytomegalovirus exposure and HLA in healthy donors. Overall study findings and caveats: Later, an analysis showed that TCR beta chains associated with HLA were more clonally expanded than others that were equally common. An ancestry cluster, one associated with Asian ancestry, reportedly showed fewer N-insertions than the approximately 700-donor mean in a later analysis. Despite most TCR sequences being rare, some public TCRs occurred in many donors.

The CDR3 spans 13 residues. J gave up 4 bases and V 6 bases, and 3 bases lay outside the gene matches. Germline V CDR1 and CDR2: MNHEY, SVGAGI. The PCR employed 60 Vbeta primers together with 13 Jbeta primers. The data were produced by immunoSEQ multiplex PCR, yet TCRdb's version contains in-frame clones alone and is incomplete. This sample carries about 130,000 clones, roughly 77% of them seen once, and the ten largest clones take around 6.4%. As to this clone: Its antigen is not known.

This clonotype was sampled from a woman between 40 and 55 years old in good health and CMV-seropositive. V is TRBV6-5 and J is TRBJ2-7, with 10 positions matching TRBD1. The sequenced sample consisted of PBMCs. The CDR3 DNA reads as TGTGCCAGCAGCGGGGACAGGGGATACGAGCAGTACTTC. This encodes CASSGDRGYEQYF.